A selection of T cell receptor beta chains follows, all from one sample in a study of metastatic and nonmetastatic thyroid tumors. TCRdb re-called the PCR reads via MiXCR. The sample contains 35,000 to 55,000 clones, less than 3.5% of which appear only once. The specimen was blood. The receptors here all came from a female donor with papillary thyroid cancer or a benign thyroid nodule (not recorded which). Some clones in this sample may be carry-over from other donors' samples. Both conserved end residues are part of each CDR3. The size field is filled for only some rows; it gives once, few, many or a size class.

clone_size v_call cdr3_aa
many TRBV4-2 CASSQDMRSGELFF
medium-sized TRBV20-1 CSAHPGQLGIYTQYF
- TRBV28 CASSWDRDNSPLHF
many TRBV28 CASTGERYEQYF
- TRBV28 CASITRGVGNSPLHF
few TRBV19 CASSIGVGGGSSDTQYF
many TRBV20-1 CSASPGLAGGVTDTQYF
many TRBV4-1 CASSQTGTGGTEAFF
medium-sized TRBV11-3 CASSSPGLGGYTF
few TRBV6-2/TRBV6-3 CAVQTGGSQPQHF
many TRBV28 CASSSYSSGKTGELFF
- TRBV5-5 CASSPGLAGVEDTQYF
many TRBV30 CAWSRSRGVTDTQYF
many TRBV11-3 CASSLGGGSNNEQFF
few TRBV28 CASSTLESWRGGAYNEQFF
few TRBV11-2 CASSTAQGYGQFF
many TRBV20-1 CSARGRRKPYGYTF
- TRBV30 CAWKTEGDRPYGYTF
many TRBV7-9 CASSGDVYEQYF
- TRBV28 CASSSRGQVGEQYF
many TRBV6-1 CASRAGGPYTQYF
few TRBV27 CASSPGDTDYNSPLHF
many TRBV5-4 CASSQGLAGGPADTQYF
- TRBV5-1 CASSLGRGGTDTQYF
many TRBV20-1 CSAFGQGRETQYF
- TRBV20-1 CSASPGGWGAGGVPPGANVLTF
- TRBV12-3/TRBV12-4 CASTRDSLLKLFF
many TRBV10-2 CASSEAGTGVGGYTF
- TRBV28 CASSPPPTYEQYF
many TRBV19 CASSPRVRKLFF